Here is one TCR beta chain with its context. Its antigen is unidentified. This sample is drawn from a study of cytomegalovirus exposure and HLA in healthy donors. Study findings and constraints: Available immune exposure information was restricted to CMV serostatus only.

V was trimmed by 6 bases and J by 1 base, leaving 9 bases between them. Looked up from germline, CDR1 is MNHEY and CDR2 is SMNVEV (reference sequence). The CDR3 has 13 amino acids. The PCR was carried out with 60 Vbeta primers and 13 Jbeta primers. The protocol was immunoSEQ multiplex PCR, while the TCRdb copy is restricted to in-frame clones and leaves out a portion. This sample has 150,000 to 200,000 clones, with more than 9.5% found just once. Material for sequencing was PBMCs. The clonotype comes from a man aged 45-60 years in good health and CMV-seropositive. The chain employs TRBV27 and TRBJ1-1; a weak D match, TRBD1 (6 bases). CDR3 DNA: TGTGCCAGCAGGTGGACAGCGAACACTGAAGCTTTCTTT. The encoded protein is CASRWTANTEAFF.